The next 5 T cell receptor beta chains were all read from a single sample in a study of blood T cells in healthy people across ages. The use of a sample-barcoded 5' primer and a J-beta primer mix characterized a second PCR of about 6 to 12 cycles. Via MiXCR, TCRdb re-called the 5' RACE reads, giving one row per CDR3 protein. The sample contains fewer than 1 million distinct CDR3 sequences, about 42% of which appear only once. Sequencing was performed on blood. Every receptor here comes from a man aged 55-75 years in good health.

This clonotype has just one count. The J gene is TRBJ2-7, the V gene TRBV7-2; D is ambiguous. The germline V and J ends were trimmed by 5 bases and 3 bases, with 11 bases remaining between them. The germline gives CDR1 SGHTA, CDR2 FQGNSA. This CDR3 has 13 residues. This chain's CDR3 is CASSGRLFYEQYF. The CDR3 coding sequence is TGTGCCAGCAGCGGACGGCTGTTCTACGAGCAGTACTTC.

The V call is TRBV6-5, the J call TRBJ2-7, with TRBD1 as a possible D gene (7 bases). Between the trimmed V and J ends, which lost 4 bases and 7 bases, there was a span of 14 bases. This CDR3 contains 13 residues. Germline values: CDR1 MNHEY, CDR2 SVGAGI. This chain's CDR3 is CASSWRADREQYF. Written as DNA, the CDR3 is TGTGCCAGCAGTTGGAGGGCGGACAGGGAGCAGTACTTC.

This chain connects TRBV12-3 or TRBV12-4 to TRBJ2-1; D not certain. V lost 5 bases to trimming and J lost 10 bases, with 18 bases between them. The CDR3 totals 14 residues. CDR3 in DNA: TGTGCCAGCAGTGACACCGAAAAGTGGACGGAGCAGTTCTTC. Translated, it gives CASSDTEKWTEQFF.

The chain employs TRBV29-1 and TRBJ1-2; the D gene is possibly TRBD1 (5 bases). CDR3 length equals 11 residues. Trimming cost V 4 bases and J 7 bases, with 10 bases left between them. From germline, CDR1 is SQVTM and CDR2 ANQGSEA. CDR3 loop: CSVARGVGYTF. CDR3 nucleotides: TGCAGCGTTGCGCGGGGCGTTGGCTACACCTTC.

The chain combines TRBV5-1 with TRBJ1-2, with TRBD1 identical over 7 bases. CDR1 SGHRS and CDR2 YFSETQ come from the germline V gene. V gave up 3 bases and J gave up 0 bases; unmatched junction bases: 5. The CDR3 is 15 amino acids. The CDR3 DNA reads TGCGCCAGCAGCTGGGGACAGCAAGCTAACTATGGCTACACCTTC. Amino acid sequence: CASSWGQQANYGYTF.